This TCR beta chain was found in a study of CD8 T cells in Susac syndrome. The CDR3 has 15 amino acids. The V and J ends lost 1 base and 5 bases respectively, with 14 bases between them. Germline loops: CDR1 SEHNR, CDR2 FQNEAQ (reference sequence). cDNA came from around 0.5 to 1 ug RNA primed by random hexamers. TCRdb re-called the immunoSEQ multiplex PCR reads through MiXCR, storing one row per CDR3 protein. The repertoire has 100,000 to 150,000 distinct CDR3 sequences, 90% to 95% of them found once; the top ten carry around 0.078%. The sequencing input was CD4+ T cells from PBMCs. This clonotype was sampled from a human donor in good health. The chain has TRBV7-9 and TRBJ1-1, with TRBD1 as a possible D gene (6 bases). CDR3 nucleotide sequence: TGTGCCAGCAGCTTAGAATACAGGGTACATACTGAAGCTTTCTTT. Its translation is CASSLEYRVHTEAFF.